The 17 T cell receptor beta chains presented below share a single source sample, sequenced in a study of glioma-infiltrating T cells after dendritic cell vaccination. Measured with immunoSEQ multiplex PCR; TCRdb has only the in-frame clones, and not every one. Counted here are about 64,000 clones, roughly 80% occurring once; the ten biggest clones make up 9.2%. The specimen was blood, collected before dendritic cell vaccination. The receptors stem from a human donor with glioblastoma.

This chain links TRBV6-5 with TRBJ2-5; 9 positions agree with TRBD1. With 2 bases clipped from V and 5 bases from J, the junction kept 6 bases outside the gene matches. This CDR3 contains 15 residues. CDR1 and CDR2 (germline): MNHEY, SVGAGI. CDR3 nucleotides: TGTGCCAGCAGTTACCTGGGACAGGGAACGGAGACCCAGTACTTC. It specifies CASSYLGQGTETQYF.

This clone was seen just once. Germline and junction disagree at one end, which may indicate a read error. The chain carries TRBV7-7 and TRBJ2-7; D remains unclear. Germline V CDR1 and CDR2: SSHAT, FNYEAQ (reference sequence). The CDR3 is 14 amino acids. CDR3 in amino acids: CASSSTTKPYEQYF. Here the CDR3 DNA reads TGTGCTAGCAGCTCAACAACTAAACCCTACGAGCAGTACTTC.

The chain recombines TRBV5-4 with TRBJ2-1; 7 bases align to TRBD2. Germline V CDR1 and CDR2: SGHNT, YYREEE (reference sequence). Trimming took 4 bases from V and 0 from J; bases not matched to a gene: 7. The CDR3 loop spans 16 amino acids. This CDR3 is CASSHGGGNSYNEQFF. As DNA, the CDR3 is TGTGCCAGCAGCCACGGCGGGGGTAACTCCTACAATGAGCAGTTCTTC.

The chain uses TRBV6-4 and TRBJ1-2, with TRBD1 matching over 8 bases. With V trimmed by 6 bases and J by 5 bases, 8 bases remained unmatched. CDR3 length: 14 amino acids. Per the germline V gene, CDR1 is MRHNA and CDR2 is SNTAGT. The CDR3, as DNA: TGTGCCAGCAGCGGGGACAGGACCTCATATGGCTACACCTTC. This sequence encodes CASSGDRTSYGYTF.

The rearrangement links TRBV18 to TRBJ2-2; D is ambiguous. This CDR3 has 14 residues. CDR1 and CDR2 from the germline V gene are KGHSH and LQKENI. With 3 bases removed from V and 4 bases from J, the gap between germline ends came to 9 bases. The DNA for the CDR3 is TGTGCCAGCTCACCTCGGGTGCGCACCGGGGAGCTGTTTTTT. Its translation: CASSPRVRTGELFF.

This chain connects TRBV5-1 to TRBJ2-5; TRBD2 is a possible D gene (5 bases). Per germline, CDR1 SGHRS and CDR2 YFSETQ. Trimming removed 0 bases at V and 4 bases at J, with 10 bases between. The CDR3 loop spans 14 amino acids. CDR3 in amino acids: CASSLAPAGETQYF. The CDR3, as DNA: TGCGCCAGCAGCTTGGCACCGGCGGGAGAGACCCAGTACTTC.

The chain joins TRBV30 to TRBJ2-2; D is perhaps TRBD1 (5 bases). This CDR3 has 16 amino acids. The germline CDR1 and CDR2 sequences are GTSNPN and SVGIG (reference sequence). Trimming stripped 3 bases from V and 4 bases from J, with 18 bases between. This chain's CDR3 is CAWRPPRRQLTGELFF. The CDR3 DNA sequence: TGTGCCTGGAGGCCCCCCAGACGACAGCTCACCGGGGAGCTGTTTTTT.

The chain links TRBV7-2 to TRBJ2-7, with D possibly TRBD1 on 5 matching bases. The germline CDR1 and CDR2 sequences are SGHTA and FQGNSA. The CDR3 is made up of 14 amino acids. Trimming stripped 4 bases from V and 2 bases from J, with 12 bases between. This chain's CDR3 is CASSSNAGPYEQYF. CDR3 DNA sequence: TGTGCCAGCAGCTCAAATGCAGGGCCCTACGAGCAGTACTTC.

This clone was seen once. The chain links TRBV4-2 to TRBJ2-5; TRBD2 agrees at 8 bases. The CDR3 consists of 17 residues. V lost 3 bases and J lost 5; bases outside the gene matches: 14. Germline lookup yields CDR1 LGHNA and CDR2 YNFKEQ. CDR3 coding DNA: TGTGCCAGCAGCCATCGGGGGGGCCTAGGACGTTACGAGACCCAGTACTTC. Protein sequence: CASSHRGGLGRYETQYF.

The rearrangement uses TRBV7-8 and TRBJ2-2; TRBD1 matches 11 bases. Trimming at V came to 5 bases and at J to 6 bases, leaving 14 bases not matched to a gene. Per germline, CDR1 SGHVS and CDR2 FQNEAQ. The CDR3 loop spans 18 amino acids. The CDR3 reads CASSNPGTGGFAPGELFF. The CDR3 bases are TGTGCCAGCAGCAACCCCGGGACAGGGGGGTTCGCACCCGGGGAGCTGTTTTTT.

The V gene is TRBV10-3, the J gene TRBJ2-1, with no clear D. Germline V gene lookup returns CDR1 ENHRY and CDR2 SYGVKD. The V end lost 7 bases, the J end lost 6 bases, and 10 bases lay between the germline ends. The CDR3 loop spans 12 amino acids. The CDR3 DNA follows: TGTGCCATCAAAACCTCGGGCAATGAGCAGTTCTTC. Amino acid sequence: CAIKTSGNEQFF.

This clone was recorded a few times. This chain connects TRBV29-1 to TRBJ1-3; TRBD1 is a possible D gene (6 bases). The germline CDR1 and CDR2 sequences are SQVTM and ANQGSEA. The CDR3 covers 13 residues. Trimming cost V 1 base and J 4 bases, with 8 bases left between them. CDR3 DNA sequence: TGCAGCGTTGAAGCAGGGGCAGGAAACACCATATATTTT. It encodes CSVEAGAGNTIYF.

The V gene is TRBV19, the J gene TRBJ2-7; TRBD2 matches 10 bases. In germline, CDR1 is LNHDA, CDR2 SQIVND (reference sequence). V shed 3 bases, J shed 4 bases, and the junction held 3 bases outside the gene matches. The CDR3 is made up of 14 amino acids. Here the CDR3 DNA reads TGTGCCAGTAGTATCGCTAGCGGGGGTTACGAGCAGTACTTC. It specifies CASSIASGGYEQYF.

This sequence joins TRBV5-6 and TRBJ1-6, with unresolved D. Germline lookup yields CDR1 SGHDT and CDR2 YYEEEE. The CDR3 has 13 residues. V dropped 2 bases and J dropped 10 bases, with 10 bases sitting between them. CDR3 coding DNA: TGTGCCAGCAGCTTAGCGCCTTCCTCACCCCTCCACTTT. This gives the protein CASSLAPSSPLHF. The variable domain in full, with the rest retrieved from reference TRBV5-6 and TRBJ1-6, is DAGVTQSPTHLIKTRGQQVTLRCSPKSGHDTVSWYQQALGQGPQFIFQYYEEEERQRGNFPDRFSGHQFPNYSSELNVNALLLGDSALYLCASSLAPSSPLHFGNGTRLTVT.

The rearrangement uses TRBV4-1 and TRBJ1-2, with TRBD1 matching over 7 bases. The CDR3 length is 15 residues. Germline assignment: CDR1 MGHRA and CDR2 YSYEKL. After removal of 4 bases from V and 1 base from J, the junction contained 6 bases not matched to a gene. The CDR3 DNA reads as TGCGCCAGCAGCCTCAGGGGGGAAAGTAACTATGGCTACACCTTC. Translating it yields CASSLRGESNYGYTF.

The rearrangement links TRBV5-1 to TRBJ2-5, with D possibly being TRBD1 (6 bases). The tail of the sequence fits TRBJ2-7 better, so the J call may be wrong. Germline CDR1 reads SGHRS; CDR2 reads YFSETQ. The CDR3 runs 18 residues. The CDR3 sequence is CASSFLPNLQGLSYEQYF. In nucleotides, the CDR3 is TGCGCCAGCAGCTTCCTACCGAACCTACAGGGTCTTTCCTACGAGCAGTACTTC.

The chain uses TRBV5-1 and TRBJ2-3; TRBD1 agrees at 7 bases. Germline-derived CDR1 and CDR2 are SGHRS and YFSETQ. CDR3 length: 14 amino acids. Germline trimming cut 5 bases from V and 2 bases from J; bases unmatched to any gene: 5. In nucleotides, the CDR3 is TGCGCCAGCAGTCTGAGGGGGCCCACAGATACGCAGTATTTT. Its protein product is CASSLRGPTDTQYF.